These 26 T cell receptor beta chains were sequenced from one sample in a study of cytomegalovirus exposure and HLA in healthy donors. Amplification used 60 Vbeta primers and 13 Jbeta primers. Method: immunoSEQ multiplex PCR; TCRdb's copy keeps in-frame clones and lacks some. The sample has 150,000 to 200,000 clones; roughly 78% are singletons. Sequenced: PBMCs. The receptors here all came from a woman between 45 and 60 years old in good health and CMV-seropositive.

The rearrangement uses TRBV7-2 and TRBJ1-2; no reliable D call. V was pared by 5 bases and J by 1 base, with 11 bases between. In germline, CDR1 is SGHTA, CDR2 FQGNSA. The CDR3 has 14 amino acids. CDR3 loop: CASSPQALNYGYTF. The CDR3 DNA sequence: TGTGCCAGCAGCCCTCAGGCCCTTAACTATGGCTACACCTTC.

This chain's CDR3 is CASSQGPWAGAPSGANVLTF. As DNA, the CDR3 is TGCGCCAGCAGCCAAGGCCCCTGGGCAGGGGCGCCTTCTGGGGCCAACGTCCTGACTTTC. This chain joins TRBV4-1 and TRBJ2-6; D perhaps matches TRBD1 (6 bases). The CDR3 contains 20 residues. From germline, CDR1 is MGHRA and CDR2 YSYEKL. V was trimmed by 1 base and J by 1 base, leaving 20 bases between them.

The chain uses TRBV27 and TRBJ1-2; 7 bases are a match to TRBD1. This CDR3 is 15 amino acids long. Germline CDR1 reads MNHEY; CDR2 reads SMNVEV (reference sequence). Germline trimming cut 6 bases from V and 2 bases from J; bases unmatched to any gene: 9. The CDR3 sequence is CASRETGRRNYGYTF. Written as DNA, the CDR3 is TGTGCCAGCAGGGAGACAGGGCGGAGAAACTATGGCTACACCTTC.

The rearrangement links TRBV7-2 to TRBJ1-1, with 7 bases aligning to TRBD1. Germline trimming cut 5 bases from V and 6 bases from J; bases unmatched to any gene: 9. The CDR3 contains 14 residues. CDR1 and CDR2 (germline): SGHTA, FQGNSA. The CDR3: CASSRDRVWAEAFF. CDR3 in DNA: TGTGCCAGCAGCCGAGACAGGGTCTGGGCTGAAGCTTTCTTT. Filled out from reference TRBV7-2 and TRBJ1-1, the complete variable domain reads GAGVSQSPSNKVTEKGKDVELRCDPISGHTALYWYRQSLGQGLEFLIYFQGNSAPDKSGLPSDRFSAERTGGSVSTLTIQRTQQEDSAVYLCASSRDRVWAEAFFGQGTRLTVV.

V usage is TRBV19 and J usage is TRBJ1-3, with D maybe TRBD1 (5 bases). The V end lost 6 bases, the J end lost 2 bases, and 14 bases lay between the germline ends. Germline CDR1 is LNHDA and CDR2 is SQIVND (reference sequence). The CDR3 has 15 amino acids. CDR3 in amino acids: CASSLTGLPGNTIYF. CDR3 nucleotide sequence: TGTGCCAGTAGCCTTACAGGCCTCCCTGGAAACACCATATATTTT.

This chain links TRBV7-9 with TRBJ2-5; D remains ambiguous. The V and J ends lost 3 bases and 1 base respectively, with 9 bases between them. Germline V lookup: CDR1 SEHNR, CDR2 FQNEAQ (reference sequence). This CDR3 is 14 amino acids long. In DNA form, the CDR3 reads TGTGCCAGCAGCTTGAGTCGTTTCCAAGAGACCCAGTACTTC. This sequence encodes CASSLSRFQETQYF. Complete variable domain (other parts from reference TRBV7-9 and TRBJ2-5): DTGVSQNPRHKITKRGQNVTFRCDPISEHNRLYWYRQTLGQGPEFLTYFQNEAQLEKSRLLSDRFSAERPKGSFSTLEIQRTEQGDSAMYLCASSLSRFQETQYFGPGTRLLVL.

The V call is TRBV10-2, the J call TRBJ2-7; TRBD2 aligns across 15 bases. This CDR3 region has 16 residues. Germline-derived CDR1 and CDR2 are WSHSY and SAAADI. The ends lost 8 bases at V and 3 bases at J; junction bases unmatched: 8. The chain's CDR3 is CASAKPGLAGGYEQYF. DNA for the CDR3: TGCGCCAGCGCTAAACCGGGACTAGCGGGGGGCTACGAGCAGTACTTC.

The CDR3 loop reads CASSYSAQVNTEAFF. The CDR3 nucleotides are TGTGCCAGCAGTTACTCCGCACAAGTAAACACTGAAGCTTTCTTT. This rearrangement joins TRBV6-5 to TRBJ1-1, with D unresolved. Trimming took off 0 bases at V and 2 bases at J, with 10 bases between the two ends. In germline, CDR1 is MNHEY, CDR2 SVGAGI. The CDR3 length is 15 residues.

The CDR3: CASSLFDGGSEQYF. DNA of the CDR3: TGTGCCAGCAGCTTATTTGACGGGGGAAGTGAGCAGTACTTC. The rearrangement uses TRBV7-6 and TRBJ2-7, with a possible D match to TRBD2 (6 bases). This CDR3 has 14 amino acids. Trimming pared 2 bases from V and 7 bases from J, leaving 15 bases between. Germline V lookup: CDR1 SGHVS, CDR2 FNYEAQ.

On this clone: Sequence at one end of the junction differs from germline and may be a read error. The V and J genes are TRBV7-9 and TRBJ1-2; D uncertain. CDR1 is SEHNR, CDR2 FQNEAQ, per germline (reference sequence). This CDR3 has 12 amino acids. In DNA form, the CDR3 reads TGTGCCAGCAGCTTATCTACGGAGGGTGGAAGCTTC. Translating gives CASSLSTEGGSF.

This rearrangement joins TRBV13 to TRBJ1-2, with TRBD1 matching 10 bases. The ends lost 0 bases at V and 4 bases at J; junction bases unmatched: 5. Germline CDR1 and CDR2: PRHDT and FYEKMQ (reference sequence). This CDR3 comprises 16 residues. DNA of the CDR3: TGTGCCAGCAGCTTAGGCGCCGGGACAGGGGTCTATGGCTACACCTTC. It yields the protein CASSLGAGTGVYGYTF.

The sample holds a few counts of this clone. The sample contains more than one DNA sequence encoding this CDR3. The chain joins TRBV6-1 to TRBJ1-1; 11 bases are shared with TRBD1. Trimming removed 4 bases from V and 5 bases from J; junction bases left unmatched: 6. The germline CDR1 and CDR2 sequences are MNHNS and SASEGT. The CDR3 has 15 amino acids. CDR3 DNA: TGTGCCAGCAGTGCCCCGGACAGGGGGCTTACTGAAGCTTTCTTT. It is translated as CASSAPDRGLTEAFF.

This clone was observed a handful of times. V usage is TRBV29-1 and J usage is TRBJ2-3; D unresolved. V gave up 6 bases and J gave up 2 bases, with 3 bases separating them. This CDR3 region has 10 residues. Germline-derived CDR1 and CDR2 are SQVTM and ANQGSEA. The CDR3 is CSVYTDTQYF. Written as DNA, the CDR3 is TGCAGCGTATACACAGATACGCAGTATTTT.

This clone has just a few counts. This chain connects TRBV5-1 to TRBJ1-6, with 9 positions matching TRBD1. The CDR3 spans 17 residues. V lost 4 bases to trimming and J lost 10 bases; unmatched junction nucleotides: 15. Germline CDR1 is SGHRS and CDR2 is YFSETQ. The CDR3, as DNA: TGCGCCAGCAGCCCAGGATTACGGGGACAGGGAGGGTCACCCCTCCACTTT. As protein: CASSPGLRGQGGSPLHF.

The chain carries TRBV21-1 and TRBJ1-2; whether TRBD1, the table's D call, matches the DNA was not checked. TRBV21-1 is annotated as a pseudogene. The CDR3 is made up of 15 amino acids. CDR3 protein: CASSNRRGLNYGYTF. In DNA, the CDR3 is TGTGCCAGCAGCAACCGCAGGGGGCTAAACTATGGCTACACCTTC.

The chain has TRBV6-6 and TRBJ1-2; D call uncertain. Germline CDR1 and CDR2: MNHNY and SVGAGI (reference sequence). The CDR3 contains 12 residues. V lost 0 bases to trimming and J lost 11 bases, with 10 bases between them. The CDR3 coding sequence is TGTGCCAGCAGTTACTCGAGACAAATTTACACCTTC. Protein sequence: CASSYSRQIYTF.

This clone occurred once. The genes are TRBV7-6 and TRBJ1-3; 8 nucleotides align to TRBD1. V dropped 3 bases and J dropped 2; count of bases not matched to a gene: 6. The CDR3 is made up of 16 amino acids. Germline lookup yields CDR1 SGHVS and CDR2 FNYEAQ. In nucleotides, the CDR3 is TGTGCCAGCAGCTTTTTAGGACAGGGCCCTGGAAACACCATATATTTT. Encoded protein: CASSFLGQGPGNTIYF.

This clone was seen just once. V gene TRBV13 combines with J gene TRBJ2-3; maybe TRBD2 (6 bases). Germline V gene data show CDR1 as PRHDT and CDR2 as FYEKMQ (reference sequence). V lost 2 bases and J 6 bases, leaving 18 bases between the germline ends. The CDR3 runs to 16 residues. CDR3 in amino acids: CASSLFRGKEADTQYF. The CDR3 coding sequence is TGTGCCAGCAGCTTATTTCGGGGGAAGGAGGCGGATACGCAGTATTTT.

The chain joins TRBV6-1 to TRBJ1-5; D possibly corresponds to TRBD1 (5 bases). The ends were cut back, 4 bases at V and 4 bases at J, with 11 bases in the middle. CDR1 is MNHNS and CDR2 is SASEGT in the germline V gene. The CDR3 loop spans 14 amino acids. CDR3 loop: CASSGGDGNQPQHF. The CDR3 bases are TGTGCCAGCAGTGGGGGGGACGGGAATCAGCCCCAGCATTTT.

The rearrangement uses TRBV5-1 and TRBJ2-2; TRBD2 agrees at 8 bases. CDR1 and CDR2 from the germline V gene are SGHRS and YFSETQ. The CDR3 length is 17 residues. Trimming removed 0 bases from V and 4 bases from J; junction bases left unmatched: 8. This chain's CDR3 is CASSLVPAGAGTGELFF. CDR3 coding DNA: TGCGCCAGCAGCTTGGTCCCAGCGGGGGCCGGCACCGGGGAGCTGTTTTTT.

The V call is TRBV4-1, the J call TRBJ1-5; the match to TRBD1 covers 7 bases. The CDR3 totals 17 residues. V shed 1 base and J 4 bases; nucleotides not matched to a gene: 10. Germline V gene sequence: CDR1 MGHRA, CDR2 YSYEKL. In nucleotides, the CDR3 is TGCGCCAGCAGCCAAGCCCCGACAGGGTTTGGTAATCAGCCCCAGCATTTT. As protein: CASSQAPTGFGNQPQHF.

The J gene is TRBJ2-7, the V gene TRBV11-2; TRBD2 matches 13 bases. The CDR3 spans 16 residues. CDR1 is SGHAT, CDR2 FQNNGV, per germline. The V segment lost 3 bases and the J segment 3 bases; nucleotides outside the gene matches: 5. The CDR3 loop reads CASSFGLAGAHYEQYF. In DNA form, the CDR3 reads TGTGCCAGCAGCTTCGGACTAGCGGGGGCCCACTACGAGCAGTACTTC.

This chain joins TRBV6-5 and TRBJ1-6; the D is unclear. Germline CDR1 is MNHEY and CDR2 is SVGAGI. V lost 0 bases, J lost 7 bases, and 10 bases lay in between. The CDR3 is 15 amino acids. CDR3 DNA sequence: TGTGCCAGCAGTTACTCACAGATAGTAAATTCACCCCTCCACTTT. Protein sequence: CASSYSQIVNSPLHF.

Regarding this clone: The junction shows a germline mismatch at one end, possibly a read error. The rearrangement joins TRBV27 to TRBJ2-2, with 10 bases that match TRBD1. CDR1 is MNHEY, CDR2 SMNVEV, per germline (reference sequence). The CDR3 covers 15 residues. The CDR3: CTSSLGQGTTGELFF. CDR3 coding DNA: TGTACCAGCAGTCTGGGACAGGGGACCACCGGGGAGCTGTTTTTT.

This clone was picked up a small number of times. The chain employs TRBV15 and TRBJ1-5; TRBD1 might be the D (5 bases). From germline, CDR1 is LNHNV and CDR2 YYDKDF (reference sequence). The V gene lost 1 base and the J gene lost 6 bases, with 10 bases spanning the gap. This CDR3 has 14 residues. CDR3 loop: CATSRGSGGQPQHF. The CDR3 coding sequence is TGTGCCACCAGCAGAGGATCCGGGGGTCAGCCCCAGCATTTT.

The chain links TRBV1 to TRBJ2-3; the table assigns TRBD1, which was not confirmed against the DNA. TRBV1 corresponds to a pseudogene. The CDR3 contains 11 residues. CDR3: CTSRAPDTQYF. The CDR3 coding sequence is TGCACCAGCAGGGCCCCAGATACGCAGTATTTT.